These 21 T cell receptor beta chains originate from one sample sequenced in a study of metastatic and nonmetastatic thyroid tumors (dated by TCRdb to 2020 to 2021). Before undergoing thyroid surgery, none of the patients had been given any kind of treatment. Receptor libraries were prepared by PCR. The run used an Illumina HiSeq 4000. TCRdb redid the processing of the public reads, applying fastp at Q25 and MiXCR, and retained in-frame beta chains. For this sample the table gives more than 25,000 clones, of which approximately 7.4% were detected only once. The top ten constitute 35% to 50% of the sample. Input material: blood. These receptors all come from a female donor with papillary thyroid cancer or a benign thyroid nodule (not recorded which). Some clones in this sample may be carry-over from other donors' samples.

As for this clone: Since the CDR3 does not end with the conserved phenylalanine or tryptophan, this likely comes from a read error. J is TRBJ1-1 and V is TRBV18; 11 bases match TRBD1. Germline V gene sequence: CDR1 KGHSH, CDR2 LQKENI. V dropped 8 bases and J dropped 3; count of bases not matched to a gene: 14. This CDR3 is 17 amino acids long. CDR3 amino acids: CASPRRTGGATDTEAFS. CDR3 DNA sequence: TGTGCCAGCCCACGACGGACAGGGGGCGCGACGGACACTGAAGCTTTCTCT.

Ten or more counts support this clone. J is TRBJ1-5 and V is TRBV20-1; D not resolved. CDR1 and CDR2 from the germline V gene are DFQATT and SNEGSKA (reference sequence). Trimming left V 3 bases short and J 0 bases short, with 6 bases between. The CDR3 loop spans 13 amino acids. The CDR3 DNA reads TGCAGTGCTAGCCCCGATAGCAATCAGCCCCAGCATTTT. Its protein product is CSASPDSNQPQHF.

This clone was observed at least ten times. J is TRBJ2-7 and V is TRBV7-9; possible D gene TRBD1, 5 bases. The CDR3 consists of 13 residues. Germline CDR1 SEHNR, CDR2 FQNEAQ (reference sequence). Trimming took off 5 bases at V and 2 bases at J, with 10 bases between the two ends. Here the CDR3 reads CASSPKGPYEQYF. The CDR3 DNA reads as TGTGCCAGCAGCCCCAAGGGGCCCTACGAGCAGTACTTC.

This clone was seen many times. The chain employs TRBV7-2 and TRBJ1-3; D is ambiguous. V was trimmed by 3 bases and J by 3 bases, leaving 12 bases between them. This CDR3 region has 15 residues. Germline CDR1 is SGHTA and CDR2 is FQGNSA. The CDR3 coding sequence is TGTGCCAGCAGCTTTTCTGGTAGTTTTGGAAACACCATATATTTT. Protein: CASSFSGSFGNTIYF. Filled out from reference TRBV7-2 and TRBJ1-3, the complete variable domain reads GAGVSQSPSNKVTEKGKDVELRCDPISGHTALYWYRQSLGQGLEFLIYFQGNSAPDKSGLPSDRFSAERTGGSVSTLTIQRTQQEDSAVYLCASSFSGSFGNTIYFGEGSWLTVV.

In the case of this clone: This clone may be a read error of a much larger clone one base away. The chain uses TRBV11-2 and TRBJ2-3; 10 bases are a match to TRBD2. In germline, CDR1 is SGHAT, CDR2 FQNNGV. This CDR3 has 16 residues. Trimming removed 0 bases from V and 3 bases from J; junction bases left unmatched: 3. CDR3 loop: CASSLEAGGVTDTQYF. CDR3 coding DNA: TGTGCCAGCAGCTTAGAAGCGGGGGGGGTGACAGATACGCAGTATTTT.

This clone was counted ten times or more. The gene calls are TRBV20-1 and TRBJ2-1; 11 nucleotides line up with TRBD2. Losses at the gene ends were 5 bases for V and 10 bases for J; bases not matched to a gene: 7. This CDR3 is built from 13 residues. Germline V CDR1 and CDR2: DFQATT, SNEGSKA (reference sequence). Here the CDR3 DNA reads TGCAGTGCTGTAGCGGGGGGGCCCGGGGAGCAGTTCTTC. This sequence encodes CSAVAGGPGEQFF.

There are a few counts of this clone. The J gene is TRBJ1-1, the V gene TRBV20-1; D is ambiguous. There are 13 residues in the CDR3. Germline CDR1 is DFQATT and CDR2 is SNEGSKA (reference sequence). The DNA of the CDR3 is TGCCCTATTATGAAAGGAAGCCTCACTGAAGCTTTCTTT. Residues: CPIMKGSLTEAFF.

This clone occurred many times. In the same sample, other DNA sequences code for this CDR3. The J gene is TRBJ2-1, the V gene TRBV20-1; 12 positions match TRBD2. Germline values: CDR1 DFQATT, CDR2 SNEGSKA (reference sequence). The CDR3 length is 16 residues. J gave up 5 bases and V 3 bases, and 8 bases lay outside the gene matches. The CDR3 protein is CSASPMTSGGHNEQFF. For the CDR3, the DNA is TGCAGTGCTAGCCCCATGACTAGCGGGGGCCACAATGAGCAGTTCTTC.

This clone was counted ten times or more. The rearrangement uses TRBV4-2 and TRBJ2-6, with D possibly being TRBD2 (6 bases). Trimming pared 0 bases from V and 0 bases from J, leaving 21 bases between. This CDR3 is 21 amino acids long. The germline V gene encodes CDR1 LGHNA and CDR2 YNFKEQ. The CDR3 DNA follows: TGTGCCAGCAGCCAAGATTTGGCGCTTCTAGCGAGCTTCTCTGGGGCCAACGTCCTGACTTTC. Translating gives CASSQDLALLASFSGANVLTF.

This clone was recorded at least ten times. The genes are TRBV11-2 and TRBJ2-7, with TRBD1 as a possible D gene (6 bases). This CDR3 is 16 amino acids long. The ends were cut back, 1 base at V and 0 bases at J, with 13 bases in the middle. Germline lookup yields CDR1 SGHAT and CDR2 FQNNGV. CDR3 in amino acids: CASSLVLQTGSYEQYF. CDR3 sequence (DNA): TGTGCCAGCAGCTTAGTTCTGCAGACAGGCTCCTACGAGCAGTACTTC.

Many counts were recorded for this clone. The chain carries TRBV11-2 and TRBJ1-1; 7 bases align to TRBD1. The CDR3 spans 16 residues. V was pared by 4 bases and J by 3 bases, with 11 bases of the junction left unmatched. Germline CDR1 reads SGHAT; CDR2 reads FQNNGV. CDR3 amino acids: CASSSVRGQRYTEAFF. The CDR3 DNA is TGTGCCAGCAGCTCCGTGAGGGGACAGAGATACACTGAAGCTTTCTTT.

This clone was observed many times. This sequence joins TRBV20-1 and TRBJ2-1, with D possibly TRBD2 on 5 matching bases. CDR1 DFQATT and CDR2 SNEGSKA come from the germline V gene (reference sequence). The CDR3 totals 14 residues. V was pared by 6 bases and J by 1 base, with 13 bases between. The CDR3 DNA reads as TGCAGTGCCCCCCGAGCGGCTTCCTACAATGAGCAGTTCTTC. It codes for CSAPRAASYNEQFF.

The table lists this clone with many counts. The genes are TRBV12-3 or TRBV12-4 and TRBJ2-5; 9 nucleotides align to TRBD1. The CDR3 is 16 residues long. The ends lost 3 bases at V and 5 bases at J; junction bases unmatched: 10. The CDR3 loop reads CASSFRGQGMEETQYF. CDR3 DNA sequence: TGTGCCAGCAGTTTTCGCGGACAGGGGATGGAGGAGACCCAGTACTTC.

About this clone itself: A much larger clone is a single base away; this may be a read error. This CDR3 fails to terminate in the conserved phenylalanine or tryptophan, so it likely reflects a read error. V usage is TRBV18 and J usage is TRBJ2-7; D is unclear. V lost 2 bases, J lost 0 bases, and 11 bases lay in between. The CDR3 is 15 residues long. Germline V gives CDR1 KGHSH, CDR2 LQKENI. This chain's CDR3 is CASSPRHTVSYEQYL. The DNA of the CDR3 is TGTGCCAGCTCACCAAGGCACACAGTCTCCTACGAGCAGTACCTC.

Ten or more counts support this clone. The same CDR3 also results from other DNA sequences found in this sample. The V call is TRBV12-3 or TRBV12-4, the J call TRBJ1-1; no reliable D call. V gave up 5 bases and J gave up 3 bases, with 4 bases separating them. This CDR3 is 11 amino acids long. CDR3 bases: TGTGCCAGCAGTCTCTACACTGAAGCTTTCTTT. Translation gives CASSLYTEAFF.

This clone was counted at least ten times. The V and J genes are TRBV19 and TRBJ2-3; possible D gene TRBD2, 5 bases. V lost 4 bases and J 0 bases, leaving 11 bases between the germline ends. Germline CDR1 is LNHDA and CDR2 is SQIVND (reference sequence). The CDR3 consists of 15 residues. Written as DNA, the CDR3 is TGTGCCAGTAGTACATCTAGCAAAAGCACAGATACGCAGTATTTT. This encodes CASSTSSKSTDTQYF.

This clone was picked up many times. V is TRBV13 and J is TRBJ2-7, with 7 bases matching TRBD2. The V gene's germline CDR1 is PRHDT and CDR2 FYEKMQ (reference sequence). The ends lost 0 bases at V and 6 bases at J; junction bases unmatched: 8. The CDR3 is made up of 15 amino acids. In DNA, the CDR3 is TGTGCCAGCAGCTTAGGCGCGGCGAGCGGGGTCGAGCAGTACTTC. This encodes CASSLGAASGVEQYF.

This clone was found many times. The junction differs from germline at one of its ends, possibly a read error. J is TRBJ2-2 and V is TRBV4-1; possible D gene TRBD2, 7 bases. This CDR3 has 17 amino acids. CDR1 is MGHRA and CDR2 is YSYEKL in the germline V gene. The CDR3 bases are TGCGCCAGCAGCCCCTTTGGGGGGGGCAGAAACATCGGGGAGCTGTTTTTT. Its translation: CASSPFGGGRNIGELFF.

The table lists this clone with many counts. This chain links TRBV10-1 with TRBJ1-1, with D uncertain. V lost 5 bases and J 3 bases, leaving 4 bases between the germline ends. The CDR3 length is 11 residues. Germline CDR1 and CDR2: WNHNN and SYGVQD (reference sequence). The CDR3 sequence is CASSQDTEAFF. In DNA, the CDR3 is TGCGCCAGCAGTCAGGACACTGAAGCTTTCTTT.

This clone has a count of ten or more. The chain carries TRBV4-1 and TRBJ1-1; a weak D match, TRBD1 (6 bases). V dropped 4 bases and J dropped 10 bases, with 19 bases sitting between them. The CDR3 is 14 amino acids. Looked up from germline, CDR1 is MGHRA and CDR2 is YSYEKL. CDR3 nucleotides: TGCGCCAGCAGCCTACCTCAGGGGTTTGAGGGAGCTTTCTTT. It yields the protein CASSLPQGFEGAFF.

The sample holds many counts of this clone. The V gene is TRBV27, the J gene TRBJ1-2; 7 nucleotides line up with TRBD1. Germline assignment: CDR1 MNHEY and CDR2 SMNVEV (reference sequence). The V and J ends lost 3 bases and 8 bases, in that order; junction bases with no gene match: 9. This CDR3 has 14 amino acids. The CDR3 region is CASSFGRQGGGYTF. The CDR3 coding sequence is TGTGCCAGCAGTTTCGGTCGACAGGGCGGGGGCTACACCTTC.